The 20 T cell receptor beta chains below come from one sample, sequenced in a study of blood T cells in healthy people across ages. It was with a sample-barcoded 5' primer and a J-beta primer mix that a second PCR of about 7 to 12 cycles was run. TCRdb independently ran MiXCR on the 5' RACE reads; one entry per CDR3 protein. The table has around 2 million distinct CDR3 sequences, about 39% seen once. Sequenced material: blood. The source of these receptors is a human donor in good health.

V usage is TRBV5-1 and J usage is TRBJ2-1; 11 bases line up with TRBD2. This CDR3 spans 14 amino acids. With 2 bases clipped from V and 10 bases from J, the junction kept 5 bases outside the gene matches. Germline V lookup: CDR1 SGHRS, CDR2 YFSETQ. CDR3 in amino acids: CASSFSASGGEQFF. The CDR3 DNA reads as TGCGCCAGCAGCTTCTCCGCTAGCGGGGGGGAGCAGTTCTTC.

The J gene is TRBJ1-2, the V gene TRBV7-8; no clear D gene. The CDR3 runs to 16 residues. Germline V CDR1 and CDR2: SGHVS, FQNEAQ. Trimming cost V 4 bases and J 4 bases, with 19 bases left between them. CDR3 coding DNA: TGTGCCAGCAGCTCCAGCAGGCATGGAATAGTCTATGGCTACACCTTC. It is translated as CASSSSRHGIVYGYTF.

The chain combines TRBV4-1 with TRBJ2-1; the D call may be TRBD1 or TRBD2 (5 bases each). In germline, CDR1 is MGHRA, CDR2 YSYEKL. The CDR3 loop spans 16 amino acids. V lost 3 bases and J lost 9, with 21 bases in between. This chain's CDR3 is CASSHLIAGLAFEQFF. In DNA, the CDR3 is TGCGCCAGCAGCCATCTCATCGCAGGGCTAGCATTTGAGCAGTTCTTC.

As for this clonotype: This may come from a read error, since a much larger clone is one base off. The chain is built from TRBV7-8 and TRBJ2-6; no clear D. The CDR3 spans 16 residues. Trimming removed 1 base from V and 2 bases from J, with 9 bases in between. Germline V lookup: CDR1 SGHVS, CDR2 FQNEAQ. In DNA, the CDR3 is TGTGCCAGCAGCTTAGTGGCTTTCCCTGGGGCCAACGTCCTGACTTTC. This encodes CASSLVAFPGANVLTF. Looking up the rest from reference TRBV7-8 and TRBJ2-6 gives the full variable domain: GAGVSQSPRYKVAKRGQDVALRCDPISGHVSLFWYQQALGQGPEFLTYFQNEAQLDKSGLPSDRFFAERPEGSVSTLKIQRTQQEDSAVYLCASSLVAFPGANVLTFGAGSRLTVL.

There are a few counts of this clonotype. The chain is built from TRBV12-3 or TRBV12-4 and TRBJ1-2, with unresolved D. V dropped 5 bases and J dropped 4 bases, with 11 bases sitting between them. The CDR3 sequence is 13 residues long. Written as DNA, the CDR3 is TGTGCCAGCAGTCCTGGGATCGCCTATGGCTACACCTTC. Residues: CASSPGIAYGYTF.

Worth noting for this clonotype: An end of the junction does not agree with germline; a read error may underlie this. The chain carries TRBV4-2 and TRBJ1-5; no firm D call. This CDR3 spans 15 amino acids. Germline lookup yields CDR1 LGHNA and CDR2 YNFKEQ. CDR3 DNA sequence: TGTGCCAGCAGCCAAGAATGGTATAGCAATCAGCCCCAACATTTT. This encodes CASSQEWYSNQPQHF.

The chain combines TRBV20-1 with TRBJ2-1; tentative D call: TRBD2 (5 bases). The CDR3 has 16 residues. The germline CDR1 and CDR2 sequences are DFQATT and SNEGSKA (reference sequence). V gave up 8 bases and J gave up 0 bases, with 20 bases separating them. This CDR3 is CSSRSLAGSSYNEQFF. Here the CDR3 DNA reads TGCAGTTCGCGGTCCCTAGCTGGGAGCTCCTACAATGAGCAGTTCTTC.

V usage is TRBV7-2 and J usage is TRBJ2-1; TRBD2 matches 10 bases. The V and J ends lost 7 bases and 4 bases, in that order; junction bases with no gene match: 13. Germline V gives CDR1 SGHTA, CDR2 FQGNSA. The CDR3 contains 17 residues. The CDR3 region has the DNA TGTGCCAGCATCCTAGGGCCTAGCGGGGGAGGATACAATGAGCAGTTCTTC. Its translation is CASILGPSGGGYNEQFF.

Worth noting for this clonotype: The junction departs from the called germline gene at one end, perhaps through a read error. The V gene is TRBV5-1, the J gene TRBJ2-1; unclear D gene. This CDR3 contains 18 residues. Germline V lookup: CDR1 SGHRS, CDR2 YFSETQ. In DNA, the CDR3 is TGCACCAGCAGCTTCACCGGGCACTCGATAACCCTTGGTAATGAGCAGTTCTTC. Translation: CTSSFTGHSITLGNEQFF.

The J gene is TRBJ2-7, the V gene TRBV20-1, with D perhaps assigned TRBD1 or TRBD2 (6 bases each). V lost 2 bases to trimming and J lost 3 bases, with 11 bases between them. The germline V gene encodes CDR1 DFQATT and CDR2 SNEGSKA (reference sequence). The CDR3 runs to 13 residues. CDR3 DNA: TGCAGTGCTAGACAGGGGACTCTCTACGAGCAGTACTTC. It specifies CSARQGTLYEQYF.

V usage is TRBV20-1 and J usage is TRBJ1-4; D gene uncertain. The CDR3 runs 15 residues. From germline, CDR1 is DFQATT and CDR2 SNEGSKA (reference sequence). Trimming removed 0 bases at V and 5 bases at J, with 13 bases between. CDR3 loop: CSARELGSPNEKLFF. The CDR3 coding sequence is TGCAGTGCTAGAGAGTTAGGGAGTCCAAATGAAAAACTGTTTTTT.

This clonotype was observed a handful of times. The chain couples TRBV2 to TRBJ2-5; the D call may be TRBD1 or TRBD2 (5 bases each). The CDR3 is 13 residues long. V shed 8 bases and J shed 2 bases, with 12 bases lying between them. The germline CDR1 and CDR2 sequences are SNHLY and FYNNEI. This chain's CDR3 is CASDWGTQETQYF. CDR3 DNA sequence: TGTGCCAGCGATTGGGGGACGCAAGAGACCCAGTACTTC. The full variable domain, completed using reference TRBV2 and TRBJ2-5, is EPEVTQTPSHQVTQMGQEVILRCVPISNHLYFYWYRQILGQKVEFLVSFYNNEISEKSEIFDDQFSVERPDGSNFTLKIRSTKLEDSAMYFCASDWGTQETQYFGPGTRLLVL.

This clonotype came up a few times. This sequence joins TRBV4-3 and TRBJ1-2; no firm D call. Germline V gene lookup returns CDR1 LGHNA and CDR2 YSLEER. The CDR3 is 15 residues long. Between the trimmed V and J ends, which lost 0 bases and 5 bases, there was a span of 13 bases. Here the CDR3 reads CASSQDSTVGYGYTF. As DNA, the CDR3 is TGCGCCAGCAGCCAAGACTCAACAGTTGGATATGGCTACACCTTC.

The V call is TRBV19, the J call TRBJ1-4; D might be TRBD1 (5 bases). CDR1 is LNHDA and CDR2 is SQIVND in the germline V gene (reference sequence). V lost 3 bases and J 4 bases, leaving 12 bases between the germline ends. This CDR3 has 15 residues. This chain's CDR3 is CASSISRAINEKLFF. CDR3 nucleotides: TGTGCCAGTAGTATCTCCAGGGCGATTAATGAAAAACTGTTTTTT.

V gene TRBV15 combines with J gene TRBJ2-3; 7 bases align to TRBD1. V was pared by 4 bases and J by 4 bases, with 5 bases of the junction left unmatched. The CDR3 has 14 amino acids. Germline CDR1 is LNHNV and CDR2 is YYDKDF (reference sequence). The CDR3 DNA is TGTGCCACCAGCACCCGACAGGGCTCAGATACGCAGTATTTT. This sequence encodes CATSTRQGSDTQYF.

This clonotype was observed a handful of times. V is TRBV6-5 and J is TRBJ1-6, with TRBD1 as a possible D gene (5 bases). Germline-derived CDR1 and CDR2 are MNHEY and SVGAGI. This CDR3 is built from 17 residues. Trimming took 4 bases from V and 8 from J, leaving 21 bases between them. CDR3 in DNA: TGTGCCAGCAGTTTCCGCCGGGACGTAGCCCAGCATTCACCCCTCCACTTT. It codes for CASSFRRDVAQHSPLHF.

The sample holds a few counts of this clonotype. CDR3 sequence: CSASGTSDGVGTGELFF. The CDR3 DNA is TGCAGTGCTAGTGGGACTAGCGACGGAGTAGGCACCGGGGAGCTGTTTTTT. This rearrangement joins TRBV20-1 to TRBJ2-2, with 10 nucleotides matching TRBD2. The CDR3 consists of 17 residues. V shed 3 bases and J 4 bases; nucleotides not matched to a gene: 11. Germline-derived CDR1 and CDR2 are DFQATT and SNEGSKA (reference sequence).

Notes on this clonotype: Sequence at one end of the junction differs from germline and may be a read error. For the CDR3, the DNA is TGTGCCGGCAGCTCCCCACTAGCGGGGGGGCTAGAGACCCAGCATTTT. This codes for CAGSSPLAGGLETQHF. This sequence joins TRBV7-2 and TRBJ1-5, with a possible D match to TRBD1 (6 bases). CDR1 and CDR2 (germline): SGHTA, FQGNSA. This CDR3 comprises 16 residues. Together with reference TRBV7-2 and TRBJ1-5, the CDR3 gives the full variable domain: GAGVSQSPSNKVTEKGKDVELRCDPISGHTALYWYRQSLGQGLEFLIYFQGNSAPDKSGLPSDRFSAERTGGSVSTLTIQRTQQEDSAVYLCAGSSPLAGGLETQHFGDGTRLSIL.

This clonotype turned up a few times. J is TRBJ2-1 and V is TRBV7-9; perhaps TRBD2 as D (7 bases). Per the germline V gene, CDR1 is SEHNR and CDR2 is FQNEAQ (reference sequence). V dropped 4 bases and J dropped 8 bases, with 18 bases sitting between them. CDR3 length equals 15 residues. CDR3 sequence reads: CASSSKGGAPHEQFF. CDR3 in DNA: TGTGCCAGCAGCTCAAAGGGGGGGGCCCCCCATGAGCAGTTCTTC.

J is TRBJ2-4 and V is TRBV9, with D maybe TRBD1 (6 bases). Germline V gives CDR1 SGDLS, CDR2 YYNGEE. Deletions cut 0 bases from V and 6 bases from J, with 13 bases between. CDR3 length: 15 amino acids. This CDR3 is CASSVDGGAGNIQYF. The CDR3 DNA reads TGTGCCAGCAGCGTAGATGGGGGCGCGGGAAACATTCAGTACTTC.